There are a few counts of the clone carrying this T cell receptor beta chain. The antigen remains undetermined. With each sample, at least 6 micrograms of total RNA were extracted. This specimen belongs to a study of blood T cells in healthy people across ages. Study observations and caveats: Higher diversity, along with more naive CD4+ cells, distinguished long-lived donors from aged donors. Donor CMV status, an unknown factor, possibly confounded changes in expanded clonotypes.

A second PCR of roughly 7 to 11 cycles used a sample-barcoded 5' primer and a J-beta primer mix. TCRdb used MiXCR to reprocess the 5' RACE reads, holding one entry per CDR3 protein. The sample comprises fewer than 800,000 distinct CDR3 sequences, roughly 21% of which are singletons, and 3.6% rests with the top ten. Trimming left V 6 bases short and J 5 bases short, with 11 bases between. Germline V gene sequence: CDR1 MNHEY, CDR2 SMNVEV (reference sequence). The CDR3 consists of 13 residues. The chain links TRBV27 to TRBJ2-4; a possible D gene is TRBD1 (6 bases). Sequences were obtained from blood. This clonotype was obtained from a man in his 70s in good health. The CDR3 spells CASSTRQENIQYF. The CDR3 nucleotides are TGTGCCAGCAGCACCAGACAGGAAAACATTCAGTACTTC.